A single T cell receptor beta chain is shown here with its context. The junction does not match germline at one end; this may be a read error. TCRdb reprocessed the RT-PCR reads with MiXCR, giving one entry per CDR3 protein. The sample includes around 200,000 distinct CDR3 sequences, nearly 9.5% of them seen just once. The sample belongs to a study of response to subunit inactivated influenza vaccine. The receptor was derived from a man aged 45-65 years who received an inactivated influenza vaccine. Sequenced here: non-naive T cells sorted from PBMCs, sampled on the day of vaccination.

CDR3 DNA: TGTGCCGGCAGCTTACAGACTAGCGGGGGGGCAGAGACCCAGTACTTC. Its protein is CAGSLQTSGGAETQYF. The chain employs TRBV13 and TRBJ2-5; 14 bases are a match to TRBD2. The CDR3 length is 16 residues. Germline V gene sequence: CDR1 PRHDT, CDR2 FYEKMQ (reference sequence). Full variable domain (remainder filled in from reference TRBV13 and TRBJ2-5): AAGVIQSPRHLIKEKRETATLKCYPIPRHDTVYWYQQGPGQDPQFLISFYEKMQSDKGSIPDRFSAQQFSDYHSELNMSSLELGDSALYFCAGSLQTSGGAETQYFGPGTRLLVL.